This TCR beta chain was captured by sequencing in a study of cytomegalovirus exposure and HLA in healthy donors. Study-wide points: Many donors shared some public TCRs, even though most TCR sequences were rare. As was reported, the classifier diagnosed cytomegalovirus status with high specificity and sensitivity.

In the case of this clone: What it recognizes is unknown.

It was with 60 Vbeta and 13 Jbeta primers that the PCR ran. Using immunoSEQ multiplex PCR, the repertoire was profiled, and TCRdb retains in-frame clones only, with some absent. The table has roughly 70,000 clones, just under 75% seen once. With V trimmed by 2 bases and J by 2 bases, 2 bases remained unmatched. The germline gives CDR1 SGHTA, CDR2 FQGTGA. The CDR3 totals 15 residues. The sample taken for sequencing was PBMCs. The receptor was isolated from a human donor in good health. V is TRBV7-3 and J is TRBJ2-3; 9 bases are a match to TRBD2. The CDR3 here is CASSLAGGNTDTQYF. As DNA, the CDR3 is TGTGCCAGCAGCTTAGCGGGAGGGAACACAGATACGCAGTATTTT.